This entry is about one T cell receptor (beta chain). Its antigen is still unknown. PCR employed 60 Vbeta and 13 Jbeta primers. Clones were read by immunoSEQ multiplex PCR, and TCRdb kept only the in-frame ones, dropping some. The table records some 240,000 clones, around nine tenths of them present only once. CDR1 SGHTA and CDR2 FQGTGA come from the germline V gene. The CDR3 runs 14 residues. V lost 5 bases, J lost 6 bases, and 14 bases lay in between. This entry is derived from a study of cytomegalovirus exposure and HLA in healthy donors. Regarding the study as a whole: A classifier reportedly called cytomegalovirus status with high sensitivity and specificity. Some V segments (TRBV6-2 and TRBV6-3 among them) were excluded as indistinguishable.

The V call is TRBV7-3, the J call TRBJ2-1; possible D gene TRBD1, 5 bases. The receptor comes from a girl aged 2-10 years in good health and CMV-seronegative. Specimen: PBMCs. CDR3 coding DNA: TGTGCCAGCAGCCCCTTGGGGCCCGGCAATGAGCAGTTCTTC. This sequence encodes CASSPLGPGNEQFF.